Below are 25 T cell receptor beta chains sequenced from a single sample in a study of shared clonotypes between healthy human individuals. Profiling relied on immunoSEQ multiplex PCR, and the TCRdb table lists in-frame clones only, not all of them. The sample includes millions of clones, approximately 94% of them seen just once. Naive CD8 cells were CD45RO-negative, positively selected for CCR7, excluding terminally differentiated effector memory CD45RA+ cells. The sequenced sample consisted of naive CD8+ T cells sorted from blood. The receptors come from a man between 18 and 29 years old in good health.

The chain combines TRBV30 with TRBJ2-2; 12 nucleotides match TRBD2. The V and J ends lost 8 bases and 3 bases, in that order; junction bases with no gene match: 10. Germline V CDR1 and CDR2: GTSNPN, SVGIG (reference sequence). The CDR3 extends over 16 amino acids. The CDR3 protein is CAGVLAGGIYTGELFF. The CDR3 nucleotides are TGTGCCGGAGTTCTAGCGGGAGGGATCTACACCGGGGAGCTGTTTTTT.

This sequence joins TRBV4-1 and TRBJ2-7; D is unclear. CDR3 length: 14 amino acids. V was shortened by 2 bases and J by 2 bases, with 10 bases between the two germline ends. In germline, CDR1 is MGHRA, CDR2 YSYEKL. The CDR3 DNA is TGCGCCAGCAGCCAATCAGGTTCTACCTACGAGCAGTACTTC. It yields the protein CASSQSGSTYEQYF.

The V and J genes are TRBV27 and TRBJ1-5; the D is unclear. Germline V lookup: CDR1 MNHEY, CDR2 SMNVEV (reference sequence). This CDR3 is built from 14 residues. The ends were cut back, 3 bases at V and 7 bases at J, with 13 bases in the middle. This CDR3 is CASSFSPVSQPQHF. The DNA of the CDR3 is TGTGCCAGCAGTTTTAGTCCTGTTTCGCAGCCCCAGCATTTT.

Concerning this clone itself: Different DNA sequences within this sample yield the same CDR3. The chain joins TRBV5-6 to TRBJ2-3, with unresolved D. The V and J ends lost 0 bases and 6 bases respectively, with 5 bases between them. This CDR3 is built from 12 residues. CDR1 SGHDT and CDR2 YYEEEE come from the germline V gene. In DNA form, the CDR3 reads TGTGCCAGCAGCTTGGCGGTGGATACGCAGTATTTT. This encodes CASSLAVDTQYF.

J is TRBJ1-1 and V is TRBV9; D is unresolved. The CDR3 runs to 16 residues. Germline V CDR1 and CDR2: SGDLS, YYNGEE. Trimming took off 4 bases at V and 4 bases at J, with 20 bases between the two ends. The CDR3: CASSPGPSHESTEAFF. The CDR3 DNA reads TGTGCCAGCAGCCCCGGACCCAGTCATGAAAGCACTGAAGCTTTCTTT.

The gene calls are TRBV7-6 and TRBJ1-3, with 7 bases lining up with TRBD1. Germline V gives CDR1 SGHVS, CDR2 FNYEAQ. The CDR3 contains 15 residues. With 6 bases clipped from V and 1 base from J, the junction kept 6 bases outside the gene matches. CDR3 protein: CASSSDRLSGNTIYF. CDR3 coding DNA: TGTGCCAGCAGTTCGGACAGGCTATCTGGAAACACCATATATTTT. Together with reference TRBV7-6 and TRBJ1-3, the CDR3 gives the full variable domain: GAGVSQSPRYKVTKRGQDVALRCDPISGHVSLYWYRQALGQGPEFLTYFNYEAQQDKSGLPNDRFSAERPEGSISTLTIQRTEQRDSAMYRCASSSDRLSGNTIYFGEGSWLTVV.

This chain joins TRBV9 and TRBJ1-2, with D unresolved. The germline V gene encodes CDR1 SGDLS and CDR2 YYNGEE. The germline V and J ends were trimmed by 0 bases and 6 bases, with 9 bases remaining between them. The CDR3 has 13 residues. CDR3 bases: TGTGCCAGCAGCGTAGGGGCAGGTAATGGCTACACCTTC. This gives the protein CASSVGAGNGYTF.

The chain links TRBV2 to TRBJ1-6; a weak D match, TRBD1 (5 bases). This CDR3 has 15 residues. Per the germline V gene, CDR1 is SNHLY and CDR2 is FYNNEI. Trimming took off 6 bases at V and 9 bases at J, with 18 bases between the two ends. CDR3 coding DNA: TGTGCCAGCAGCCAGGGATTCAACTTTGGTTCACCCCTCCACTTT. It translates to CASSQGFNFGSPLHF.

This chain links TRBV28 with TRBJ2-7; D unclear. Germline CDR1 is MDHEN and CDR2 is SYDVKM. The CDR3 sequence is 12 residues long. V lost 1 base and J lost 3, with 4 bases in between. CDR3 region: CASSLFHYEQYF. The DNA of the CDR3 is TGTGCCAGCAGTTTATTCCACTACGAGCAGTACTTC.

This clone was observed once. The chain is built from TRBV27 and TRBJ1-3, with a tentative D call TRBD1 (6 bases). The CDR3 is 14 residues long. Per the germline V gene, CDR1 is MNHEY and CDR2 is SMNVEV (reference sequence). Between the trimmed V and J ends, which lost 1 base and 8 bases, there was a span of 12 bases. CDR3 sequence reads: CASSLWGASDTIYF. Written as DNA, the CDR3 is TGTGCCAGCAGTTTATGGGGGGCATCAGACACCATATATTTT.

The chain has TRBV30 and TRBJ2-7; the match to TRBD2 covers 8 bases. Trimming removed 3 bases from V and 6 bases from J; junction bases left unmatched: 13. Germline V gives CDR1 GTSNPN, CDR2 SVGIG (reference sequence). The CDR3 length is 15 residues. The CDR3 nucleotides are TGTGCCTGGAGCGACCTGGAGCGGGAGAGTGGCGAGCAGTACTTC. Translating it yields CAWSDLERESGEQYF.

The rearrangement links TRBV7-8 to TRBJ2-2; 9 bases are a match to TRBD1. The V and J ends lost 0 bases and 5 bases, in that order; junction bases with no gene match: 7. CDR3 length equals 17 residues. Germline values: CDR1 SGHVS, CDR2 FQNEAQ. The CDR3 protein is CASSLAERTGATGELFF. The CDR3 nucleotides read TGTGCCAGCAGCTTAGCGGAGCGGACAGGGGCGACCGGGGAGCTGTTTTTT.

The chain recombines TRBV10-3 with TRBJ2-2, with 8 positions matching TRBD2. Trimming at V came to 3 bases and at J to 4 bases, leaving 7 bases not matched to a gene. CDR1 and CDR2 from the germline V gene are ENHRY and SYGVKD. The CDR3 totals 16 residues. The CDR3 sequence is CAISDLAGGTTGELFF. In DNA form, the CDR3 reads TGTGCCATCAGTGATCTAGCGGGTGGAACCACCGGGGAGCTGTTTTTT.

V and J are TRBV2 and TRBJ2-3; the D gene is possibly TRBD2 (5 bases). Per germline, CDR1 SNHLY and CDR2 FYNNEI. Trimming stripped 1 base from V and 4 bases from J, with 15 bases between. The CDR3 totals 16 residues. For the CDR3, the DNA is TGTGCCAGCAGTGAAGAGGGTAGCGCCCCGGCAGATACGCAGTATTTT. Protein: CASSEEGSAPADTQYF.

The rearrangement links TRBV6-5 to TRBJ2-2; 9 bases agree with TRBD2. The CDR3 runs to 15 residues. After removal of 7 bases from V and 7 bases from J, the junction contained 10 bases not matched to a gene. CDR1 and CDR2 (germline): MNHEY, SVGAGI. This CDR3 is CASNAGGLEDGELFF. In nucleotides, the CDR3 is TGTGCCAGCAACGCGGGGGGGCTCGAAGACGGGGAGCTGTTTTTT.

The genes are TRBV5-1 and TRBJ2-7, with a tentative D call TRBD2 (5 bases). The CDR3 runs 13 residues. Between the trimmed V and J ends, which lost 5 bases and 0 bases, there was a span of 9 bases. Germline CDR1 is SGHRS and CDR2 is YFSETQ. CDR3 amino acids: CASRRESSYEQYF. Written as DNA, the CDR3 is TGCGCCAGCAGGAGGGAGAGCTCCTACGAGCAGTACTTC.

This chain joins TRBV9 and TRBJ2-7; D is possibly TRBD1 (5 bases). Germline V CDR1 and CDR2: SGDLS, YYNGEE. The CDR3 extends over 13 amino acids. Trimming stripped 3 bases from V and 6 bases from J, with 13 bases between. CDR3 in amino acids: CASSAGKVGEQYF. For the CDR3, the DNA is TGTGCCAGCAGCGCAGGGAAAGTGGGCGAGCAGTACTTC.

The chain links TRBV4-3 to TRBJ1-2; D is ambiguous. This CDR3 has 14 amino acids. Trimming removed 0 bases from V and 3 bases from J, with 8 bases in between. Per germline, CDR1 LGHNA and CDR2 YSLEER. CDR3 amino acids: CASSQDGTHYGYTF. The CDR3 DNA follows: TGCGCCAGCAGCCAAGATGGCACCCACTATGGCTACACCTTC.

V is TRBV4-1 and J is TRBJ2-7; 7 bases fit TRBD1. Germline values: CDR1 MGHRA, CDR2 YSYEKL. This CDR3 contains 16 residues. The ends lost 0 bases at V and 0 bases at J; junction bases unmatched: 5. CDR3 region: CASSQDVGTASYEQYF. The CDR3 nucleotides read TGCGCCAGCAGCCAAGATGTCGGGACAGCCTCCTACGAGCAGTACTTC.

The genes are TRBV11-2 and TRBJ2-7; perhaps TRBD1 as D (6 bases). This CDR3 is built from 12 residues. Trimming took off 3 bases at V and 5 bases at J, with 8 bases between the two ends. Looked up from germline, CDR1 is SGHAT and CDR2 is FQNNGV. CDR3 residues: CASSFRGHEQYF. CDR3 in DNA: TGTGCCAGCAGCTTCAGGGGTCACGAGCAGTACTTC.

V gene TRBV18 combines with J gene TRBJ1-5, with D perhaps TRBD1 (5 bases). The V gene lost 2 bases and the J gene lost 0 bases, with 17 bases spanning the gap. The germline CDR1 and CDR2 sequences are KGHSH and LQKENI. This CDR3 is built from 18 residues. CDR3 DNA sequence: TGTGCCAGCTCACCAACGCTGACAGATTATAATAGCAATCAGCCCCAGCATTTT. The encoded protein is CASSPTLTDYNSNQPQHF.

This clone was observed a single time. The V gene is TRBV7-9, the J gene TRBJ2-7; maybe TRBD2 (6 bases). The CDR3 runs to 14 residues. The germline CDR1 and CDR2 sequences are SEHNR and FQNEAQ (reference sequence). Trimming shortened V by 5 bases and J by 0 bases, and 11 bases separated the two germline ends. The CDR3 coding sequence is TGTGCCAGCAGCCCGGAGGGCTTCTCCTACGAGCAGTACTTC. Translation gives CASSPEGFSYEQYF.

In regard to this clone: It may be a read error: a sequence one base away is much more abundant. The gene calls are TRBV5-6 and TRBJ2-7; perhaps TRBD1 as D (6 bases). The CDR3 length is 13 residues. Per germline, CDR1 SGHDT and CDR2 YYEEEE. CDR3 loop: CASTLDSSYEQYF. The CDR3, as DNA: TGTGCCAGCACCTTGGACAGCTCCTACGAGCAGTACTTC. The whole variable domain, remainder taken from reference TRBV5-6 and TRBJ2-7, is DAGVTQSPTHLIKTRGQQVTLRCSPKSGHDTVSWYQQALGQGPQFIFQYYEEEERQRGNFPDRFSGHQFPNYSSELNVNALLLGDSALYLCASTLDSSYEQYFGPGTRLTVT.

This rearrangement joins TRBV7-9 to TRBJ2-5; the D call may be TRBD1 or TRBD2 (5 bases each). Trimming shortened V by 1 base and J by 3 bases, and 18 bases separated the two germline ends. This CDR3 has 17 amino acids. The germline V gene encodes CDR1 SEHNR and CDR2 FQNEAQ (reference sequence). The CDR3 sequence is CASSLGGLGAYEETQYF. CDR3 in DNA: TGTGCCAGCAGCTTAGGCGGTCTCGGGGCGTATGAAGAGACCCAGTACTTC.

This chain connects TRBV7-8 to TRBJ2-3; 9 nucleotides align to TRBD1. This CDR3 is built from 15 residues. Germline trimming cut 5 bases from V and 3 bases from J; bases unmatched to any gene: 6. The germline gives CDR1 SGHVS, CDR2 FQNEAQ. CDR3 sequence (DNA): TGTGCCAGCAGCCTATGGGGACAGGGTACAGATACGCAGTATTTT. It translates to CASSLWGQGTDTQYF. The full variable domain, rest sourced from reference TRBV7-8 and TRBJ2-3, is GAGVSQSPRYKVAKRGQDVALRCDPISGHVSLFWYQQALGQGPEFLTYFQNEAQLDKSGLPSDRFFAERPEGSVSTLKIQRTQQEDSAVYLCASSLWGQGTDTQYFGPGTRLTVL.